A selection of T cell receptor beta chains follows, all from one sample in a study of blood T cell repertoires in COVID-19. TCRdb keeps only in-frame clones here, not all; method: immunoSEQ multiplex PCR. This sample has around 200,000 clones, with about 83% found just once. Sequencing input: peripheral blood. The receptors derive from a woman between 18 and 29 years old who had recovered from COVID-19. Each CDR3 is given with its conserved first and last residue. The D gene is left open where the match is weak. Only some rows state a clone size, as once, few, many or a class for expanded clones.

>-|TRBV19|TRBJ2-1|-
TGTGCCAGTAGTATAGAGGAGGCGGCTTACAATGAGCAGTTCTTC
CASSIEEAAYNEQFF
>-|TRBV12-3/TRBV12-4|TRBJ2-5|-
TGTGCCAGCACCACGCGTCTTCAAGAGACCCAGTACTTC
CASTTRLQETQYF
>-|TRBV5-5|TRBJ2-3|TRBD1
TGTGCCAGCAGCTTACAGGGGGAATTCCCAGATACGCAGTATTTT
CASSLQGEFPDTQYF
>-|TRBV6-5|TRBJ2-5|TRBD2
TGTGCCAGCAGTCCCATCGGGACTAGACAAGAGACCCAGTACTTC
CASSPIGTRQETQYF
>-|TRBV18|TRBJ2-7|TRBD1
TGTGCCAGCTCAAGGACAGGGGTCTACGAGCAGTACTTC
CASSRTGVYEQYF
>-|TRBV29-1|TRBJ2-5|-
TGCAGCGTTGGTTACAGACAAGAGACCCAGTACTTC
CSVGYRQETQYF
>-|TRBV19|TRBJ2-6|-
TGTGCCAGTAGTATTTTCCCTGAACTAGGGGCCAACGTCCTGACTTTC
CASSIFPELGANVLTF
>once|TRBV7-6|TRBJ2-5|TRBD2
TGTGCCAGCAGCCGCAGACTAGCGGGAGGGCCCTTAGAAGAGACCCAGTACTTC
CASSRRLAGGPLEETQYF
>few|TRBV30|TRBJ2-1|TRBD2
TGTGCCTGGAGCAGGACTAGCTCGGGTGAGCAGTTCTTC
CAWSRTSSGEQFF
>few|TRBV29-1|TRBJ2-3|TRBD2
TGCAGCGTTGAACTACGGACTAGCGGGAGGGCCTCGGGGTGGACAGATACGCAGTATTTT
CSVELRTSGRASGWTDTQYF
>many|TRBV7-9|TRBJ1-3|-
TGTGCCAGCAGCTTAGCCGGAGACACCATATATTTT
CASSLAGDTIYF
>-|TRBV24-1|TRBJ2-7|TRBD2
TGTGCCACCAGAGGGGAGGGCTACGAGCAGTACTTC
CATRGEGYEQYF
>-|TRBV7-9|TRBJ1-3|TRBD1
TGTGCCAGCAGCGTACCCCCTGGGACAGCCCCTGGAAACACCATATATTTT
CASSVPPGTAPGNTIYF
>-|TRBV7-3|TRBJ1-4|-
TGTGCCAGCAGCCGGACTGAAAATGAAAAACTGTTTTTT
CASSRTENEKLFF
>-|TRBV7-2|TRBJ2-5|-
TGTGCCAGCAGCCTCGTTGGAGAGTACCAAGAGACCCAGTACTTC
CASSLVGEYQETQYF
>-|TRBV7-8|TRBJ2-1|-
TGTGCCAGCAGCCCCCAACCACCAATGTCGGAGGGCGGGTTCGAGATGAGCTCCTACAATGAGCAGTTCTTC
CASSPQPPMSEGGFEMSSYNEQFF
>once|TRBV18|TRBJ1-2|TRBD1
TGTGCCAGCTCACCACCGGGCTTCGGACAGGGGGCTTACGGCTACACCTTC
CASSPPGFGQGAYGYTF
>-|TRBV15|TRBJ2-5|-
TGTGCCACCAGCAGAGAACGCGGGTGGGAGACCCAGTACTTC
CATSRERGWETQYF
>-|TRBV6-2/TRBV6-3|TRBJ2-3|TRBD2
TGTGCCAGCAGCGCGTGGGCGGCCGGGACTATAACTAGCACAGATACGCAGTATTTT
CASSAWAAGTITSTDTQYF
>-|TRBV9|TRBJ1-2|TRBD1
TGTGCCAGCAGCACAGGGACAGGGGGAGACTATGGCTACACCTTC
CASSTGTGGDYGYTF
>-|TRBV7-2|TRBJ1-2|-
TGTGCCAGCAGCTTAGTTACCGGGAACTATGGCTACACCTTC
CASSLVTGNYGYTF
>-|TRBV10-3|TRBJ2-2|TRBD1
TGTGCCTCGACAGGGGCCGGGGAGCTGTTTTTT
CASTGAGELFF
>-|TRBV21-1|TRBJ2-4|-
TGTGCCAGCAGCAGTGGGAATCTAGCGGGAGAGTTAAACATTCAGTACTTC
CASSSGNLAGELNIQYF
>once|TRBV29-1|TRBJ2-1|TRBD2
TGCAGCGTTGTGGATCCGGCGGGGGAGTCCTACAATGAGCAGTTCTTC
CSVVDPAGESYNEQFF
>-|TRBV19|TRBJ2-1|-
TGTGCCAGTAGTATTTCCGTGAGCTCCTACAATGAGCAGTTCTTC
CASSISVSSYNEQFF
>-|TRBV3-1/TRBV3-2|TRBJ1-6|TRBD1
TGTGCCAGCAGCCAAGTTGGGACAGGGAATTCACCCCTCCACTTT
CASSQVGTGNSPLHF
>-|TRBV7-9|TRBJ2-2|-
TGTGCCAGCGAGCGGACGGTGAACACCGGGGAGCTGTTTTTT
CASERTVNTGELFF
>-|TRBV4-1|TRBJ2-3|TRBD1
TGCGCCAGCAGCCAAGTTCCAGGGGGCCCTGATACGCAGTATTTT
CASSQVPGGPDTQYF
>-|TRBV12-3/TRBV12-4|TRBJ2-7|TRBD1
TGTGCCAGCAGTACAGGGGGCCACGAGCAGTACTTC
CASSTGGHEQYF
>-|TRBV5-6|TRBJ1-4|TRBD1
TGTGCCAGCCGATTAGACAGGGGGCGAGACGAAAAACTGTTTTTT
CASRLDRGRDEKLFF
>-|TRBV7-9|TRBJ2-7|-
TGTGCCAGCAGCTTAGCCCAGGGGTACGAGCAGTACTTC
CASSLAQGYEQYF
>-|TRBV5-6|TRBJ1-1|-
TGTGCCAGCAGCTTGGAACAGGGAGAGGGGAGCACTGAAGCTTTCTTT
CASSLEQGEGSTEAFF
>-|TRBV7-9|TRBJ1-6|-
TGTGCCAGCAAAAAACAGAATTCACCCCTCCACTTT
CASKKQNSPLHF
>few|TRBV5-1|TRBJ2-7|TRBD1
TGCGCCAGCAGCTTGGCGGACAGGTCCTACGAGCAGTACTTC
CASSLADRSYEQYF
>-|TRBV6-2/TRBV6-3|TRBJ2-3|TRBD2
TGTGCCAGCAGTAGGGACGGACTAGCGGGAAGTTTGAACGATACGCAGTATTTT
CASSRDGLAGSLNDTQYF
>-|TRBV7-3|TRBJ2-2|-
TGTGCCAGCAGCTTTGCAGGGGCGCAGAACACCGGGGAGCTGTTTTTT
CASSFAGAQNTGELFF
>-|TRBV5-4|TRBJ2-3|TRBD2
TGTGCCAGCAGCTTGGACGGGGGGGGCACAGATACGCAGTATTTT
CASSLDGGGTDTQYF
>-|TRBV4-1|TRBJ2-1|-
TGCGCCAGCAGCCAAGGCGGGATAGACTACAATGAGCAGTTCTTC
CASSQGGIDYNEQFF
>-|TRBV2|TRBJ1-2|-
TGTGCCAGCAGTGAAGGGGCCCACAGGGTTTATGGCTACACCTTC
CASSEGAHRVYGYTF
>-|TRBV19|TRBJ1-1|-
TGTGCCAGTAGTATAGTCAGGTCGGGGACTGAAGCTTTCTTT
CASSIVRSGTEAFF